The 6 T cell receptor beta chains below come from one sample, sequenced in a study of response to subunit inactivated influenza vaccine. TCRdb called the RT-PCR reads again in MiXCR, with one record for every CDR3 protein. The sample yields around 500,000 distinct CDR3 sequences, roughly 9.8% seen once. The sequences come from PBMCs from blood, collected more than 35 days after vaccination. These receptors were taken from a middle-aged man who received an inactivated influenza vaccine.

CDR3 sequence reads: CASSLKGPSVGEQFF. In DNA form, the CDR3 reads TGTGCCAGCAGCTTAAAGGGCCCCTCGGTCGGTGAGCAGTTCTTC. The chain carries TRBV7-2 and TRBJ2-1; no clear D gene. Trimming cost V 2 bases and J 9 bases, with 17 bases left between them. Germline V CDR1 and CDR2: SGHTA, FQGNSA. The CDR3 extends over 15 amino acids.

This clonotype has just a few counts. J is TRBJ2-7 and V is TRBV12-3 or TRBV12-4, with 9 bases matching TRBD1. The CDR3 is 14 amino acids. V lost 8 bases to trimming and J lost 6 bases; unmatched junction nucleotides: 11. The CDR3 DNA reads TGTGCCAGCCGGTCGACACAGGGGGCTGTCGAGCAGTACTTC. Protein product: CASRSTQGAVEQYF.

This clonotype was observed many times. CDR3 coding DNA: TGTGCCAGCAGCTCCACAGGGAATCAGCCCCAGCATTTT. This translates into CASSSTGNQPQHF. This rearrangement joins TRBV7-2 to TRBJ1-5, with D possibly being TRBD1 (6 bases). Germline loops: CDR1 SGHTA, CDR2 FQGNSA. This CDR3 contains 13 residues. V shed 4 bases and J shed 4 bases, with 8 bases lying between them.

This clonotype was detected only a few times. V usage is TRBV7-9 and J usage is TRBJ2-1, with TRBD1 as a possible D gene (5 bases). Germline V gives CDR1 SEHNR, CDR2 FQNEAQ (reference sequence). The CDR3 has 17 residues. V gave up 3 bases and J gave up 4 bases, with 19 bases separating them. For the CDR3, the DNA is TGTGCCAGCAGCTTGGTTCGTAGGGGCACCCCTTACAATGAGCAGTTCTTC. Its protein is CASSLVRRGTPYNEQFF.

The chain employs TRBV24-1 and TRBJ2-3; D is ambiguous. The CDR3 totals 12 residues. V lost 5 bases and J lost 0, with 2 bases in between. The germline V gene has CDR1 KGHDR and CDR2 SFDVKD. CDR3 region: CATSVSTDTQYF. DNA of the CDR3: TGTGCCACCAGTGTTAGCACAGATACGCAGTATTTT.

The chain carries TRBV7-9 and TRBJ2-2, with D hard to call. V lost 5 bases, J lost 4 bases, and 11 bases lay in between. This CDR3 has 14 amino acids. CDR1 SEHNR and CDR2 FQNEAQ come from the germline V gene (reference sequence). The CDR3 protein is CASSIPQSTGELFF. The CDR3 DNA sequence: TGTGCCAGCAGCATCCCACAGAGCACCGGGGAGCTGTTTTTT.